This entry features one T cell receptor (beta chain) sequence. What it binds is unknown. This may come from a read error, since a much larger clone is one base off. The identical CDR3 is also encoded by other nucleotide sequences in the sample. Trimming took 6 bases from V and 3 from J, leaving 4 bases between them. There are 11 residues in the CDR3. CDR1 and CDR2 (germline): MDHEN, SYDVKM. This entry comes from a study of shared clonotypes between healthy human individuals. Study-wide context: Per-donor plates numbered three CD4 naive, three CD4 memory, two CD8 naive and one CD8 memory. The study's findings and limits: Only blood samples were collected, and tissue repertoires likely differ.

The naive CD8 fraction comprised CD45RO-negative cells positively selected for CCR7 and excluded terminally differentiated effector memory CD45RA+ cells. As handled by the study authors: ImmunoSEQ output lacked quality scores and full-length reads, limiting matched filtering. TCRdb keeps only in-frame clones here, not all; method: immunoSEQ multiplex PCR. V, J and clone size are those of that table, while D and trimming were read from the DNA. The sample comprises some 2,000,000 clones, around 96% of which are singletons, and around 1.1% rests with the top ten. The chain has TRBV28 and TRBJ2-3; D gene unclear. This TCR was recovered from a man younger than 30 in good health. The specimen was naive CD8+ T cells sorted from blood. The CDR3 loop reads CASSFTDTQYF. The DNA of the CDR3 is TGTGCCAGCAGCTTTACAGATACGCAGTATTTT. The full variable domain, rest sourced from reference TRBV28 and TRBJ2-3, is DVKVTQSSRYLVKRTGEKVFLECVQDMDHENMFWYRQDPGLGLRLIYFSYDVKMKEKGDIPEGYSVSREKKERFSLILESASTNQTSMYLCASSFTDTQYFGPGTRLTVL.